These 30 T cell receptor beta chains were sequenced from one sample in a study of blood T cell repertoires in COVID-19. The repertoire was sequenced with immunoSEQ multiplex PCR; TCRdb's copy has only in-frame clones and lacks some. The sample shows some 220,000 clones, roughly four fifths of them seen only once. The material sequenced was PBMCs or T cells enriched from blood (not recorded which). The receptor source for this set is a woman in her 40s with acute COVID-19.

The rearrangement links TRBV15 to TRBJ2-2, with 9 bases fitting TRBD1. The trim removed 3 bases at V and 0 bases at J, leaving 2 bases unmatched. CDR1 and CDR2 from the germline V gene are LNHNV and YYDKDF (reference sequence). The CDR3 has 16 residues. DNA for the CDR3: TGTGCCACCAGCAGGAACAGGGGGCCGAACACCGGGGAGCTGTTTTTT. This sequence encodes CATSRNRGPNTGELFF.

This clone was observed once. This rearrangement joins TRBV28 to TRBJ2-2; D unresolved. This CDR3 comprises 13 residues. Trimming cost V 5 bases and J 3 bases, with 7 bases left between them. Germline CDR1 reads MDHEN; CDR2 reads SYDVKM. The CDR3 DNA reads TGTGCCAGCAGTCCTCTAGACACCGGGGAGCTGTTTTTT. It is translated as CASSPLDTGELFF.

This clone came up once. J is TRBJ2-1 and V is TRBV19; D is perhaps TRBD2 (6 bases). The germline V and J ends were trimmed by 5 bases and 4 bases, with 15 bases remaining between them. The germline gives CDR1 LNHDA, CDR2 SQIVND (reference sequence). There are 15 residues in the CDR3. CDR3 protein: CASSSRVGGYNEQFF. DNA for the CDR3: TGTGCCAGTAGTTCTCGGGTGGGGGGTTACAATGAGCAGTTCTTC. The whole variable domain, filled in from reference TRBV19 and TRBJ2-1, reads DGGITQSPKYLFRKEGQNVTLSCEQNLNHDAMYWYRQDPGQGLRLIYYSQIVNDFQKGDIAEGYSVSREKKESFPLTVTSAQKNPTAFYLCASSSRVGGYNEQFFGPGTRLTVL.

This chain's CDR3 is CAWSVLRTGYSYEQYF. The CDR3 DNA sequence: TGTGCCTGGAGTGTACTCAGGACAGGGTACTCCTACGAGCAGTACTTC. The J gene is TRBJ2-7, the V gene TRBV30, with 8 bases identical to TRBD1. Losses at the gene ends were 0 bases for V and 0 bases for J; bases not matched to a gene: 7. The CDR3 has 16 amino acids. Germline values: CDR1 GTSNPN, CDR2 SVGIG (reference sequence).

The V call is TRBV6-2 or TRBV6-3, the J call TRBJ1-5, with TRBD1 as a possible D gene (6 bases). The CDR3 spans 15 residues. Germline V gives CDR1 MNHEY, CDR2 SVGEGT. V shed 4 bases and J shed 5 bases, with 15 bases lying between them. The CDR3 sequence: CASSSRQVMYQPQHF. CDR3 nucleotides: TGTGCCAGCAGTTCAAGACAGGTTATGTATCAGCCCCAGCATTTT.

J is TRBJ1-1 and V is TRBV6-1; D gene uncertain. Trimming removed 1 base from V and 1 base from J, with 7 bases in between. CDR3 length equals 14 residues. Germline values: CDR1 MNHNS, CDR2 SASEGT. The CDR3 DNA reads as TGTGCCAGCAGTGAAGTTGACAAGAACACTGAAGCTTTCTTT. This translates into CASSEVDKNTEAFF.

The rearrangement links TRBV30 to TRBJ2-5, with D possibly being TRBD2 (5 bases). Trimming shortened V by 0 bases and J by 1 base, and 6 bases separated the two germline ends. The CDR3 contains 13 residues. The germline V gene encodes CDR1 GTSNPN and CDR2 SVGIG (reference sequence). The DNA for the CDR3 is TGTGCCTGGAGTGTACTAGGCCAAGAGACCCAGTACTTC. This encodes CAWSVLGQETQYF.

This clone was counted ten times or more. The gene calls are TRBV29-1 and TRBJ2-5, with 8 bases lining up with TRBD1. V gave up 6 bases and J gave up 5 bases; unmatched junction bases: 8. The V gene's germline CDR1 is SQVTM and CDR2 ANQGSEA. This CDR3 region has 13 residues. The DNA for the CDR3 is TGCAGCGTAGAACGGACAGGGAGGGAGACCCAGTACTTC. Residues: CSVERTGRETQYF.

The V call is TRBV18, the J call TRBJ2-1, with 9 bases fitting TRBD1. CDR3 length: 16 residues. V trimming: 3 bases; J trimming: 4 bases; junction bases outside the gene matches: 7. The V gene's germline CDR1 is KGHSH and CDR2 LQKENI. CDR3 residues: CASSPVRGQGYNEQFF. In DNA, the CDR3 is TGTGCCAGCTCACCCGTAAGGGGACAGGGTTACAATGAGCAGTTCTTC. The full variable domain, rest sourced from reference TRBV18 and TRBJ2-1, is NAGVMQNPRHLVRRRGQEARLRCSPMKGHSHVYWYRQLPEEGLKFMVYLQKENIIDESGMPKERFSAEFPKEGPSILRIQQVVRGDSAAYFCASSPVRGQGYNEQFFGPGTRLTVL.

J is TRBJ1-2 and V is TRBV19, with 8 bases matching TRBD1. The CDR3 extends over 13 amino acids. The J segment lost 11 bases and the V segment lost 6 bases, leaving 11 bases of the junction unmatched. CDR1 and CDR2 from the germline V gene are LNHDA and SQIVND (reference sequence). In nucleotides, the CDR3 is TGTGCCAGTAGCCCTCCCACAGGGGGGGGTTACACCTTC. Translating gives CASSPPTGGGYTF. The full variable domain, in which reference TRBV19 and TRBJ1-2 provide the parts outside the CDR3, is DGGITQSPKYLFRKEGQNVTLSCEQNLNHDAMYWYRQDPGQGLRLIYYSQIVNDFQKGDIAEGYSVSREKKESFPLTVTSAQKNPTAFYLCASSPPTGGGYTFGSGTRLTVV.

The chain links TRBV10-3 to TRBJ2-5; 9 bases agree with TRBD2. Germline CDR1 ENHRY, CDR2 SYGVKD. The CDR3 runs to 15 residues. The trim removed 7 bases at V and 1 base at J, leaving 7 bases unmatched. Here the CDR3 DNA reads TGTGCCATCAAAGCGAGCGGGGGGCCCCAAGAGACCCAGTACTTC. Its translation is CAIKASGGPQETQYF.

The V gene is TRBV19, the J gene TRBJ1-5, with 9 bases fitting TRBD1. The CDR3 consists of 15 residues. Trimming at V came to 5 bases and at J to 3 bases, leaving 5 bases not matched to a gene. CDR1 LNHDA and CDR2 SQIVND come from the germline V gene (reference sequence). The CDR3 DNA reads as TGTGCCAGTAGTCCGGACAGGGGAACCAATCAGCCCCAGCATTTT. This encodes CASSPDRGTNQPQHF.

The chain links TRBV10-1 to TRBJ1-5; 7 bases agree with TRBD1. V lost 0 bases, J lost 7 bases, and 0 bases stayed unmatched. Germline V gene data show CDR1 as WNHNN and CDR2 as SYGVQD (reference sequence). The CDR3 has 13 amino acids. The CDR3 DNA reads as TGCGCCAGCAGTGAGTCCAGGGGGCAGCCCCAGCATTTT. It specifies CASSESRGQPQHF.

In this sample, this clone turned up a few times. V usage is TRBV10-3 and J usage is TRBJ2-1, with TRBD2 matching 13 bases. This CDR3 comprises 15 residues. The junction had 6 bases not matched to a gene; V was cut back by 9 bases and J by 4 bases. Germline V gives CDR1 ENHRY, CDR2 SYGVKD. For the CDR3, the DNA is TGTGCCATTAGGACTAGCGGGGGCTCTTACAATGAGCAGTTCTTC. It encodes CAIRTSGGSYNEQFF.

This rearrangement joins TRBV19 to TRBJ1-5; a possible D gene is TRBD1 (5 bases). Deletions cut 8 bases from V and 5 bases from J, with 16 bases between. Germline values: CDR1 LNHDA, CDR2 SQIVND (reference sequence). This CDR3 comprises 14 residues. CDR3 region: CASVTRERDQPQHF. In DNA form, the CDR3 reads TGTGCCAGTGTTACCAGGGAAAGGGATCAGCCCCAGCATTTT.

The chain uses TRBV24-1 and TRBJ1-2, with TRBD1 identical over 7 bases. CDR1 is KGHDR and CDR2 is SFDVKD in the germline V gene. The CDR3 covers 14 residues. V lost 3 bases to trimming and J lost 7 bases; unmatched junction nucleotides: 7. Written as DNA, the CDR3 is TGTGCCACCAGTGATCAAACAGGGGATCCTGGCTACACCTTC. It yields the protein CATSDQTGDPGYTF.

The chain links TRBV3-1 (or the pseudogene TRBV3-2) to TRBJ2-5; TRBD1 matches at 11 bases. The V gene end was trimmed by 3 bases and the J gene end by 5 bases; junction bases not matched to a gene: 8. Germline V gene sequence: CDR1 LGHDT, CDR2 YNNKEL (reference sequence). CDR3 length equals 16 residues. The DNA for the CDR3 is TGTGCCAGCAGCCAGAGGACAGGGGGCTTTTCGGAGACCCAGTACTTC. It translates to CASSQRTGGFSETQYF.

This clone was seen a few times. The J gene is TRBJ1-5, the V gene TRBV7-9; 8 nucleotides match TRBD1. V lost 4 bases and J lost 3; bases outside the gene matches: 5. CDR3 length equals 15 residues. Germline lookup yields CDR1 SEHNR and CDR2 FQNEAQ (reference sequence). CDR3 sequence: CASSSRTGPNQPQHF. The CDR3 DNA reads as TGTGCCAGCAGCTCGAGGACAGGGCCCAATCAGCCCCAGCATTTT.

The sample holds a few counts of this clone. The J gene is TRBJ1-2, the V gene TRBV2, with 9 positions matching TRBD1. Germline assignment: CDR1 SNHLY and CDR2 FYNNEI. V lost 8 bases and J lost 4; bases outside the gene matches: 11. This CDR3 has 15 amino acids. CDR3 nucleotides: TGTGCCAGCGATAATCCGGGACAGGGACCCTATGGCTACACCTTC. Translation: CASDNPGQGPYGYTF.

The chain recombines TRBV7-9 with TRBJ2-7; a possible D gene is TRBD1 (6 bases). Trimming left V 3 bases short and J 0 bases short, with 12 bases between. Per germline, CDR1 SEHNR and CDR2 FQNEAQ (reference sequence). The CDR3 consists of 15 residues. The CDR3 bases are TGTGCCAGCAGCTTCGGGACATTGAGCTCCTACGAGCAGTACTTC. As protein: CASSFGTLSSYEQYF.

The chain employs TRBV4-3 and TRBJ1-1, with a weak D call TRBD1 (5 bases). V was shortened by 4 bases and J by 4 bases, with 22 bases between the two germline ends. In germline, CDR1 is LGHNA, CDR2 YSLEER. There are 17 residues in the CDR3. The CDR3 nucleotides read TGCGCCAGCAGCCGCAGGGACTTTCGGGAAGAAAGCACTGAAGCTTTCTTT. Its translation is CASSRRDFREESTEAFF.

This clone was detected once. This chain links TRBV27 with TRBJ1-2, with 8 bases aligning to TRBD1. After removal of 11 bases from V and 7 bases from J, the junction contained 12 bases not matched to a gene. In germline, CDR1 is MNHEY, CDR2 SMNVEV (reference sequence). The CDR3 extends over 13 amino acids. In nucleotides, the CDR3 is TGTGCCGCCCGACAGGGGAGCGTGGGTGGCTACACCTTC. This sequence encodes CAARQGSVGGYTF.

The chain uses TRBV5-6 and TRBJ2-7, with 12 positions matching TRBD1. Germline V CDR1 and CDR2: SGHDT, YYEEEE. CDR3 length: 14 amino acids. With V trimmed by 3 bases and J by 7 bases, 5 bases remained unmatched. The CDR3 sequence: CASSWGQGASEQYF. The CDR3 DNA reads as TGTGCCAGCAGCTGGGGACAGGGGGCCTCTGAGCAGTACTTC.

The rearrangement uses TRBV3-1 (or the pseudogene TRBV3-2) and TRBJ1-5; D is possibly TRBD1 (6 bases). Germline V gene lookup returns CDR1 LGHDT and CDR2 YNNKEL (reference sequence). The CDR3 runs to 17 residues. The V gene lost 0 bases and the J gene lost 0 bases, with 12 bases spanning the gap. The CDR3 loop is CASSQDRGHRSNQPQHF. As DNA, the CDR3 is TGTGCCAGCAGCCAAGACCGGGGACACCGTAGCAATCAGCCCCAGCATTTT.

This clone was seen once. The rearrangement links TRBV25-1 to TRBJ1-2; 8 bases align to TRBD1. Per the germline V gene, CDR1 is MGHDK and CDR2 is SYGVNS. Trimming cost V 3 bases and J 7 bases; bases outside gene matches: 10. CDR3 size: 15 residues. DNA for the CDR3: TGTGCCAGCAGTGACTCGGGCAGGGGGCGCAGTGGCTACACCTTC. Its translation is CASSDSGRGRSGYTF.

This sequence joins TRBV7-2 and TRBJ2-4; D is perhaps TRBD1 (6 bases). Trimming removed 5 bases from V and 6 bases from J, with 14 bases in between. This CDR3 has 14 residues. CDR1 is SGHTA, CDR2 FQGNSA, per germline. The CDR3 nucleotides are TGTGCCAGCAGCGGAAGCAGGGGATCAAACATTCAGTACTTC. Its protein product is CASSGSRGSNIQYF. The full variable domain, rest sourced from reference TRBV7-2 and TRBJ2-4, is GAGVSQSPSNKVTEKGKDVELRCDPISGHTALYWYRQSLGQGLEFLIYFQGNSAPDKSGLPSDRFSAERTGGSVSTLTIQRTQQEDSAVYLCASSGSRGSNIQYFGAGTRLSVL.

This clone showed up just a few times. CDR3 nucleotide sequence: TGTGCCATCAGTGAAACAGTTTACAATGAGCAGTTCTTC. Protein: CAISETVYNEQFF. V is TRBV10-3 and J is TRBJ2-1; D gene ambiguous. Trimming pared 3 bases from V and 4 bases from J, leaving 7 bases between. Germline CDR1 reads ENHRY; CDR2 reads SYGVKD. The CDR3 is made up of 13 amino acids.

The chain employs TRBV11-2 and TRBJ2-3; no clear D gene. The CDR3 has 15 residues. Trimming took 1 base from V and 3 from J, leaving 11 bases between them. Germline V gene data show CDR1 as SGHAT and CDR2 as FQNNGV. The CDR3 sequence is CASSLANRRTDTQYF. As DNA, the CDR3 is TGTGCCAGCAGCTTAGCAAACAGACGGACAGATACGCAGTATTTT. Using reference TRBV11-2 and TRBJ2-3 for the parts outside the CDR3, the full variable domain is EAGVAQSPRYKIIEKRQSVAFWCNPISGHATLYWYQQILGQGPKLLIQFQNNGVVDDSQLPKDRFSAERLKGVDSTLKIQPAKLEDSAVYLCASSLANRRTDTQYFGPGTRLTVL.

This CDR3 is CASSAGTSGSSKNIQYF. CDR3 DNA sequence: TGTGCCAGCAGCGCCGGGACTAGCGGGAGTTCCAAAAACATTCAGTACTTC. The genes are TRBV9 and TRBJ2-4, with 14 nucleotides matching TRBD2. This CDR3 has 17 amino acids. The J segment lost 2 bases and the V segment lost 3 bases, leaving 4 bases of the junction unmatched. CDR1 SGDLS and CDR2 YYNGEE come from the germline V gene.

This clone was seen only once. The chain combines TRBV7-9 with TRBJ2-3, with 9 bases identical to TRBD1. With V trimmed by 5 bases and J by 4 bases, 16 bases remained unmatched. CDR1 and CDR2 from the germline V gene are SEHNR and FQNEAQ (reference sequence). The CDR3 contains 18 residues. The CDR3 region has the DNA TGTGCCAGCAGCCCTGGGGACCGGGACAGGGCTGTGGCAGATACGCAGTATTTT. This translates into CASSPGDRDRAVADTQYF.